Listed here are 8 T cell receptor beta chains from one sample, sequenced in a study of T cell responses to AZD1222 COVID-19 vaccine. Only in-frame clones appear in the TCRdb table, and some are missing; sequencing was by immunoSEQ multiplex PCR. The sample contains 120,000 or so clones, 70% to 90% of which appear only once. Sequencing was performed on peripheral blood, taken on day 0 of AZD1222 vaccination. These receptors all come from an adult in good health.

The chain joins TRBV5-4 to TRBJ1-2; D unclear. This CDR3 region has 17 residues. Germline values: CDR1 SGHNT, CDR2 YYREEE (reference sequence). V was cut by 4 bases and J by 7 bases, with 26 bases left in between. The CDR3: CASSPSLTATEIFGYTF. In DNA form, the CDR3 reads TGTGCCAGCAGCCCATCCCTTACAGCAACCGAAATTTTTGGCTACACCTTC.

The chain recombines TRBV7-7 with TRBJ2-1, with 10 bases fitting TRBD2. CDR1 is SSHAT, CDR2 FNYEAQ, per germline (reference sequence). V shed 5 bases, J shed 7 bases, and the junction held 14 bases outside the gene matches. The CDR3 is 17 residues long. The DNA of the CDR3 is TGTGCCAGCAGCCCGGACCTAGCGGGAGCCCCTAATAATGAGCAGTTCTTC. Translating gives CASSPDLAGAPNNEQFF.

Only a few counts were recorded for this clone. This rearrangement joins TRBV28 to TRBJ1-1, with 11 bases aligning to TRBD1. J gave up 4 bases and V 6 bases, and 7 bases lay outside the gene matches. CDR3 length: 15 amino acids. Germline lookup yields CDR1 MDHEN and CDR2 SYDVKM. The CDR3 DNA is TGTGCCAGCAGCTCGGGGGGACAGGGGGTCACTGAAGCTTTCTTT. This translates into CASSSGGQGVTEAFF.

The V and J genes are TRBV12-3 or TRBV12-4 and TRBJ2-2, with D hard to call. Trimming took 1 base from V and 9 from J, leaving 9 bases between them. CDR3 length: 13 residues. CDR3 sequence (DNA): TGTGCCAGCAGTTTAGTGGGTATGAGGGAGCTGTTTTTT. It codes for CASSLVGMRELFF.

V usage is TRBV19 and J usage is TRBJ2-3; 9 positions agree with TRBD2. Germline-derived CDR1 and CDR2 are LNHDA and SQIVND (reference sequence). V was pared by 5 bases and J by 5 bases, with 14 bases of the junction left unmatched. This CDR3 comprises 17 residues. CDR3 amino acids: CASSAAGLASTKDTQYF. The CDR3 bases are TGTGCCAGTAGTGCGGCTGGACTAGCGAGTACGAAAGATACGCAGTATTTT.

To note about this clone: Other DNA variants within this sample encode the same CDR3. The V call is TRBV6-5, the J call TRBJ1-1; D might be TRBD1 (5 bases). V shed 5 bases and J shed 6 bases, with 16 bases lying between them. This CDR3 contains 14 residues. Germline CDR1 reads MNHEY; CDR2 reads SVGAGI. The CDR3 DNA sequence: TGTGCCAGCAGTCCCCCCGACAGCTTCGCTGAAGCTTTCTTT. Its protein is CASSPPDSFAEAFF.

The chain links TRBV7-2 to TRBJ1-1; the D gene is possibly TRBD1 (6 bases). Germline lookup yields CDR1 SGHTA and CDR2 FQGNSA. This CDR3 has 14 residues. V lost 1 base and J 1 base, leaving 7 bases between the germline ends. The CDR3 region is CASSLGQENTEAFF. In nucleotides, the CDR3 is TGTGCCAGCAGCTTAGGACAGGAGAACACTGAAGCTTTCTTT.

The V call is TRBV29-1, the J call TRBJ1-1; 7 bases are shared with TRBD1. CDR3 length equals 12 residues. J gave up 4 bases and V 7 bases, and 6 bases lay outside the gene matches. The germline V gene has CDR1 SQVTM and CDR2 ANQGSEA. This chain's CDR3 is CSAPEGATEAFF. CDR3 DNA: TGCAGCGCCCCCGAGGGGGCCACTGAAGCTTTCTTT.